Detailed here is one T cell receptor (beta chain). The antigen is not known. Deletions cut 0 bases from V and 1 base from J, with 22 bases between. The germline V gene has CDR1 GTSNPN and CDR2 SVGIG (reference sequence). This CDR3 comprises 19 residues. TCRdb's table, derived via immunoSEQ multiplex PCR, lists solely in-frame clones and lacks some. Among 81,000 or so clones listed, around 90% were seen once. This record belongs to a study of OX40 agonist ivuxolimab in advanced cancers. Turning to the study itself: With ivuxolimab, an agonistic anti-OX40 (CD134) antibody, patients were treated. Anti-PD-1, anti-PD-L1 or anti-CTLA-4 therapy given earlier was allowed, and 35% to 50% had some.

The study, taken as a whole, reports: Among the lowest peripheral clonal expansion occurred in 0.1-3.0 mg/kg partial responders.

This receptor was taken from an adult with an advanced solid tumor such as melanoma, head and neck, liver or kidney cancer. The chain is built from TRBV30 and TRBJ1-5; D is possibly TRBD1 (5 bases). The sequenced sample was CD4+ or CD8+ T cells sorted from blood, obtained in a trial of the OX40 agonist ivuxolimab. CDR3 sequence: CAWSVPRGKAWVSNQPQHF. The CDR3 DNA follows: TGTGCCTGGAGTGTACCCCGGGGGAAAGCCTGGGTAAGCAATCAGCCCCAGCATTTT. Full variable domain (missing parts from reference TRBV30 and TRBJ1-5): SQTIHQWPATLVQPVGSPLSLECTVEGTSNPNLYWYRQAAGRGLQLLFYSVGIGQISSEVPQNLSASRPQDRQFILSSKKLLLSDSGFYLCAWSVPRGKAWVSNQPQHFGDGTRLSIL.